Each of the 11 T cell receptor beta chains below was sequenced from the same sample in a study of tumor and adjacent non-tumor tissue in lung cancer. RNA was extracted from bulk tissue without any cell sorting. TCRbeta libraries were built with three rounds of nested PCR, modified from ARM-PCR. Each CDR3 protein is one row after TCRdb ran MiXCR on the multiplex PCR reads. This repertoire shows tens of thousands of distinct CDR3 sequences, roughly 72% found once; its top ten account for roughly 10%. The specimen was lung tumor tissue. These TCRs come from a woman between 40 and 50 years old with non-small cell lung cancer.

V usage is TRBV12-3 or TRBV12-4 and J usage is TRBJ2-5; D possibly corresponds to TRBD1 (6 bases). V was clipped by 5 bases and J by 5 bases, with 15 bases between them. CDR3 size: 14 residues. CDR3 nucleotide sequence: TGTGCCAGCAGTCTTCCAGGGGACGGGGAGACCCAGTACTTC. It translates to CASSLPGDGETQYF.

About this clonotype: Given the absence of the conserved phenylalanine or tryptophan at the CDR3 end, a read error is likely. The chain links TRBV29-1 to TRBJ2-7; 7 nucleotides line up with TRBD1. The germline CDR1 and CDR2 sequences are SQVTM and ANQGSEA. The CDR3 is made up of 14 amino acids. The chain's CDR3 is CSVQLTGVTYEQYI. The CDR3 coding sequence is TGCAGCGTCCAACTCACAGGGGTGACCTATGAGCAGTACATC.

Regarding this clonotype: An end of the junction differs from the germline gene, which may be a read error. The V call is TRBV7-9, the J call TRBJ2-2, with D perhaps TRBD2 (5 bases). Germline CDR1 SEHNR, CDR2 FQNEAQ (reference sequence). The CDR3 is 14 residues long. This CDR3 is CASTQTPNTGELIF. In DNA form, the CDR3 reads TGTGCCAGCACCCAGACTCCGAACACCGGGGAGCTGATTTTT.

Of note for this clonotype: Without the conserved terminal phenylalanine or tryptophan, this CDR3 likely stems from a read error. This chain connects TRBV4-2 to TRBJ2-6, with D perhaps assigned TRBD1 or TRBD2 (6 bases each). The CDR3 runs 19 residues. Germline lookup yields CDR1 LGHNA and CDR2 YNFKEQ. CDR3 sequence reads: CGSSQDLRGRHSGANVLTI. Here the CDR3 DNA reads TGTGGCAGCAGCCAAGATCTTCGGGGGCGGCACTCTGGGGCCAACGTCCTGACTATC.

The V gene is TRBV21-1, the J gene TRBJ2-7. TRBV21-1 is termed a pseudogene. The CDR3 sequence is 16 residues long. For the CDR3, the DNA is TGTGCCAGCAGCAAAGAGAGAGACAGGGGTTCCTACGAGCAGTACTTC. Its protein is CASSKERDRGSYEQYF.

The J gene is TRBJ1-2, the V gene TRBV6-5; D possibly corresponds to TRBD1 (6 bases). The CDR3 totals 13 residues. Deletions cut 8 bases from V and 4 bases from J, with 14 bases between. Germline CDR1 and CDR2: MNHEY and SVGAGI. Written as DNA, the CDR3 is TGTGCCAGCTCTCCGGGGGCCACCTATGGCTACACCTTC. Amino acids: CASSPGATYGYTF.

Note on this clonotype: At one of its ends the junction is not consistent with the germline gene, which may arise from a read error. V and J are TRBV11-2 and TRBJ1-6; weak D call: TRBD1 (6 bases). The CDR3 is 15 residues long. Germline V lookup: CDR1 SGHAT, CDR2 FQNNGV. CDR3 in DNA: TGTGCTAGCAAGTCGGACGGACAGCTAAATTCACCCCTCCACTTT. It yields the protein CASKSDGQLNSPLHF.

Points on this clonotype: This clone may be a read error of a much larger clone one base away. V and J are TRBV5-1 and TRBJ2-5; 7 bases fit TRBD1. The CDR3 loop spans 15 amino acids. CDR1 is SGHRS and CDR2 is YFSETQ in the germline V gene. CDR3 protein: CTSSFHGQAQETQYF. The CDR3, as DNA: TGCACCAGCAGCTTCCATGGACAGGCTCAAGAGACCCAGTACTTC.

The chain joins TRBV5-6 to TRBJ2-3, with TRBD2 identical over 7 bases. Germline trimming cut 4 bases from V and 15 bases from J; bases unmatched to any gene: 26. The length of the CDR3 is 17 residues. The germline CDR1 and CDR2 sequences are SGHDT and YYEEEE. The CDR3 coding sequence is TGTGCCAGCAGCCCCACCTCTAGCGGTGGTCTAGCGGATACGGAATATTTT. Residues: CASSPTSSGGLADTEYF.

On this clonotype itself: Without the conserved terminal phenylalanine or tryptophan, this CDR3 likely stems from a read error. The DNA is omitted, as the CDR3 cannot be located on it reliably, and the CDR3 follows TCRdb's listing. The CDR3 reads CASSLLQGIDGYSI. V usage is TRBV5-5 and J usage is TRBJ1-2; TRBD1 was called by the table and not checked on the DNA. The CDR3 totals 14 residues, both ends included. Germline values: CDR1 SGHKS, CDR2 YYEKEE (reference sequence).

On this clonotype: The junction departs from the called germline gene at one end, perhaps through a read error. V gene TRBV6-2 or TRBV6-3 combines with J gene TRBJ2-2, with 8 positions matching TRBD1. Germline loops: CDR1 MNHEY, CDR2 SVGEGT. The CDR3 is 15 residues long. The CDR3: CASRLLDRDTGEPFF. CDR3 nucleotides: TGTGCCAGCAGACTCTTGGACAGGGATACCGGGGAGCCGTTTTTT.